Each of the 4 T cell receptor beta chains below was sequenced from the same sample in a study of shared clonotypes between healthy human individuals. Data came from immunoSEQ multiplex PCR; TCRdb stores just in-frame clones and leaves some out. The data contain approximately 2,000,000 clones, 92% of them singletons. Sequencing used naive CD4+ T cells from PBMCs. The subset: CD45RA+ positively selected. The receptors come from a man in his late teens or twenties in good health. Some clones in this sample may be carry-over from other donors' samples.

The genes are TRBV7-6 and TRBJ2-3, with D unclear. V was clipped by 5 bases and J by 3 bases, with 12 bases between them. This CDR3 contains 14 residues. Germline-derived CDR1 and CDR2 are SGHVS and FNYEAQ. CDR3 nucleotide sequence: TGTGCCAGCAGCCCCACTGTTGGGACAGATACGCAGTATTTT. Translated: CASSPTVGTDTQYF.

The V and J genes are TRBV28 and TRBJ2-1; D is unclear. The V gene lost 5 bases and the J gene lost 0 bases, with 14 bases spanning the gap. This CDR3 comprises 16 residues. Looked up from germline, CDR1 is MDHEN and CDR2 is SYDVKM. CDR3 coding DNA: TGTGCCAGCAGTCCCTCGGCGGCTAACTCCTACAATGAGCAGTTCTTC. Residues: CASSPSAANSYNEQFF. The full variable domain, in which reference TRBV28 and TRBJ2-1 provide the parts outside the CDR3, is DVKVTQSSRYLVKRTGEKVFLECVQDMDHENMFWYRQDPGLGLRLIYFSYDVKMKEKGDIPEGYSVSREKKERFSLILESASTNQTSMYLCASSPSAANSYNEQFFGPGTRLTVL.

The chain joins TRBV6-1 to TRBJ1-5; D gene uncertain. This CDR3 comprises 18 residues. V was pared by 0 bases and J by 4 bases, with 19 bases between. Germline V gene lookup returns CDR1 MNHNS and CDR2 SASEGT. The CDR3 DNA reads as TGTGCCAGCAGTGAAGCGACCCTGAGACGTCCTATTAATCAGCCCCAGCATTTT. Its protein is CASSEATLRRPINQPQHF.

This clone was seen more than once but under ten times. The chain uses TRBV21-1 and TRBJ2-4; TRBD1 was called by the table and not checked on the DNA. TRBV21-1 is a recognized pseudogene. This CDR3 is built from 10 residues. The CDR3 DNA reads TGTGCCAGCAGCAAGGCCATTCAGTACTTC. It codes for CASSKAIQYF.